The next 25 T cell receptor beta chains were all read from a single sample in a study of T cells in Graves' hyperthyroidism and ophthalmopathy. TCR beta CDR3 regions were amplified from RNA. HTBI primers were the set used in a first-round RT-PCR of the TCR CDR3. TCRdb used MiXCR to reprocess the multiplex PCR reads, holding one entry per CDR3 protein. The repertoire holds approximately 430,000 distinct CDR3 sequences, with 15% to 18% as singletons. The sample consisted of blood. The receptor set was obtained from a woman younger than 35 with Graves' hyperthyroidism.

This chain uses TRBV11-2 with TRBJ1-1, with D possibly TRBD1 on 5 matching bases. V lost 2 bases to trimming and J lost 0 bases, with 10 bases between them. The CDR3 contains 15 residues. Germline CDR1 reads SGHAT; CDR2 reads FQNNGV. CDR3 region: CASSLYGALNTEAFF. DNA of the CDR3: TGTGCCAGCAGCTTATACGGGGCATTGAACACTGAAGCTTTCTTT. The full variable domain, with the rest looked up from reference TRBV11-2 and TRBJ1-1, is EAGVAQSPRYKIIEKRQSVAFWCNPISGHATLYWYQQILGQGPKLLIQFQNNGVVDDSQLPKDRFSAERLKGVDSTLKIQPAKLEDSAVYLCASSLYGALNTEAFFGQGTRLTVV.

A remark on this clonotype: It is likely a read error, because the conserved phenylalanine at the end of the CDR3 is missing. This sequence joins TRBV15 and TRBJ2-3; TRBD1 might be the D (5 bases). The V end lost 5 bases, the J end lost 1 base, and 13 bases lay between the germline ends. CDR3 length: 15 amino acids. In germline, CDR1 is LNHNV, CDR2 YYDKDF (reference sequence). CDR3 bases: TGTGCCACCAGCGCCCGTAGGGGCGGCACAGATACGCAGTATTCT. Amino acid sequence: CATSARRGGTDTQYS.

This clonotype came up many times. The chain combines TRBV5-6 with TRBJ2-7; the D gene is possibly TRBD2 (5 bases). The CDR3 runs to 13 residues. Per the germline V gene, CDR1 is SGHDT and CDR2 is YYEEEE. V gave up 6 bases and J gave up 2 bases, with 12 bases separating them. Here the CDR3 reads CASNRDGPYEQYF. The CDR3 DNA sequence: TGTGCCAGCAACCGGGATGGCCCCTACGAGCAGTACTTC.

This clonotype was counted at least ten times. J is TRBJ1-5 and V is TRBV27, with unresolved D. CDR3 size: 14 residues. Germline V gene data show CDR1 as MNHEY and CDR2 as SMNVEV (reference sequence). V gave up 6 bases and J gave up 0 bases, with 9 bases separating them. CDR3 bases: TGTGCCAGCAGACGGGCCCATAGCAATCAGCCCCAGCATTTT. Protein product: CASRRAHSNQPQHF.

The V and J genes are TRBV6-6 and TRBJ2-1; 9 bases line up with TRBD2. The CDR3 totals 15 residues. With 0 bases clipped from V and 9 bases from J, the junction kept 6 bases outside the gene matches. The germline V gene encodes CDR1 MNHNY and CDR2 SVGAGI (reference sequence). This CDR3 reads CASSYSGAAGGEQFF. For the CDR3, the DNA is TGTGCCAGCAGTTACTCTGGGGCAGCGGGGGGTGAGCAGTTCTTC.

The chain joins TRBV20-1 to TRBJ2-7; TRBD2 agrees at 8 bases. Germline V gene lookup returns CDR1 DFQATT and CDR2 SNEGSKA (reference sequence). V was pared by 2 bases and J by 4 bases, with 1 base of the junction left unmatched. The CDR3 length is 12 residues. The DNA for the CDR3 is TGCAGTGCTAGACGGGAGGGGTACGAGCAGTACTTC. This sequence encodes CSARREGYEQYF.

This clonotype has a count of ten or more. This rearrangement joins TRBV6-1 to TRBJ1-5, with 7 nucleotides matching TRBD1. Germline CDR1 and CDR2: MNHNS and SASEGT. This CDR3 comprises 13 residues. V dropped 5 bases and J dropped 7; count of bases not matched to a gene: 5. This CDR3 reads CASSPQGEQPQHF. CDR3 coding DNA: TGTGCCAGCAGTCCGCAGGGGGAACAGCCCCAGCATTTT.

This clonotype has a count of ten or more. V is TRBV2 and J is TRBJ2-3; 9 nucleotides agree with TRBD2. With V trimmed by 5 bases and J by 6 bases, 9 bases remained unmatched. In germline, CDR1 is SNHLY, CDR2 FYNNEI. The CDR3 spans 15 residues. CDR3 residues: CASSRRGGRGDTQYF. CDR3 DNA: TGTGCCAGCAGTAGGCGGGGGGGCAGAGGGGATACGCAGTATTTT.

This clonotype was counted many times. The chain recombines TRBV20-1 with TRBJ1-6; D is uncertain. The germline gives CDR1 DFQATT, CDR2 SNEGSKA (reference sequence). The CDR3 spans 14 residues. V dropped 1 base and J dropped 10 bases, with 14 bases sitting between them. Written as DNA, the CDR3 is TGCAGTGCTAGAGTCCCCAGGTCGGTCTCACCCCTCCACTTT. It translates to CSARVPRSVSPLHF.

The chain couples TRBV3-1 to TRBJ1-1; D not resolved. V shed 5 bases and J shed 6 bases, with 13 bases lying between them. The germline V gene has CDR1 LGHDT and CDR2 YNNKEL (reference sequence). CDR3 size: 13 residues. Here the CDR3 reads CASSDAPGAEAFF. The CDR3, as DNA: TGTGCCAGCAGCGACGCCCCAGGAGCTGAAGCTTTCTTT.

CDR3 sequence: CASSLSFGYEQYF. In nucleotides, the CDR3 is TGTGCCAGCAGTTTATCGTTTGGGTACGAGCAGTACTTC. The chain is built from TRBV7-9 and TRBJ2-7; D gene ambiguous. Trimming removed 6 bases from V and 4 bases from J, with 13 bases in between. The CDR3 totals 13 residues. The germline V gene encodes CDR1 SEHNR and CDR2 FQNEAQ (reference sequence). The full variable domain, its missing parts supplied by reference TRBV7-9 and TRBJ2-7, is DTGVSQNPRHKITKRGQNVTFRCDPISEHNRLYWYRQTLGQGPEFLTYFQNEAQLEKSRLLSDRFSAERPKGSFSTLEIQRTEQGDSAMYLCASSLSFGYEQYFGPGTRLTVT.

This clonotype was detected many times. The CDR3 sequence: CASSLVTATQYF. In nucleotides, the CDR3 is TGTGCCAGCAGCCTGGTTACCGCTACGCAGTATTTT. This chain joins TRBV3-1 and TRBJ2-3; no firm D call. Germline V gene data show CDR1 as LGHDT and CDR2 as YNNKEL (reference sequence). V was shortened by 4 bases and J by 8 bases, with 10 bases between the two germline ends. The length of the CDR3 is 12 residues.

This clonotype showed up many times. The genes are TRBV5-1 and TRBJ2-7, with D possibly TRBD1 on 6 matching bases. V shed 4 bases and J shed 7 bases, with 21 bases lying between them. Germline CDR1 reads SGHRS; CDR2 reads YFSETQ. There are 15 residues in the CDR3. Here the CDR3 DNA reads TGCGCCAGCAGCCCGGGACAAGGTGTGAGAGGGGAGCAGTACTTC. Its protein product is CASSPGQGVRGEQYF. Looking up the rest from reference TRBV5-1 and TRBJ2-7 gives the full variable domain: KAGVTQTPRYLIKTRGQQVTLSCSPISGHRSVSWYQQTPGQGLQFLFEYFSETQRNKGNFPGRFSGRQFSNSRSEMNVSTLELGDSALYLCASSPGQGVRGEQYFGPGTRLTVT.

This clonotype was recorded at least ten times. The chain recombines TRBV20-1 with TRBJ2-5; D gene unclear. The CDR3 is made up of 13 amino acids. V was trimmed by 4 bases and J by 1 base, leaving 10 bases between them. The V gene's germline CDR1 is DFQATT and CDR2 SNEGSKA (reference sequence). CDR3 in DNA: TGCAGTGCTACCCCAGGCAGCCAAGAGACCCAGTACTTC. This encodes CSATPGSQETQYF.

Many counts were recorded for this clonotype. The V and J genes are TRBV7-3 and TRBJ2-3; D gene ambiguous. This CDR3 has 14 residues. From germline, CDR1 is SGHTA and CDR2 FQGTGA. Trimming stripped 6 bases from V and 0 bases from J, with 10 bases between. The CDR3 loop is CASSLADSTDTQYF. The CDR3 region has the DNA TGTGCCAGCAGTTTAGCTGATAGCACAGATACGCAGTATTTT.

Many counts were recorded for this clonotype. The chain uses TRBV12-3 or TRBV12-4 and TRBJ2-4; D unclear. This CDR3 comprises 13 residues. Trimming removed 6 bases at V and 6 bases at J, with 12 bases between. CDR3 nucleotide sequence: TGTGCCAGCAGCCCCTCGGCGGTAAACATTCAGTACTTC. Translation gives CASSPSAVNIQYF.

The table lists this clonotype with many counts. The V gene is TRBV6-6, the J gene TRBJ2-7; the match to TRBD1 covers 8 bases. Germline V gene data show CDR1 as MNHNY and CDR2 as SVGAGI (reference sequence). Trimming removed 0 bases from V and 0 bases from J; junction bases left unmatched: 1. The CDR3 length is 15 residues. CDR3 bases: TGTGCCAGCAGTTACTCGGGACAGGACTCCTACGAGCAGTACTTC. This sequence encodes CASSYSGQDSYEQYF.

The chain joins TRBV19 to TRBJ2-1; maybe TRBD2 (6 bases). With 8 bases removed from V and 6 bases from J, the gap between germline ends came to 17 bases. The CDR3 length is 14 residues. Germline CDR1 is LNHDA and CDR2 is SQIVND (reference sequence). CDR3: CASRRDLTGNEQFF. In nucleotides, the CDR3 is TGTGCCAGTCGAAGGGACTTAACGGGCAATGAGCAGTTCTTC.

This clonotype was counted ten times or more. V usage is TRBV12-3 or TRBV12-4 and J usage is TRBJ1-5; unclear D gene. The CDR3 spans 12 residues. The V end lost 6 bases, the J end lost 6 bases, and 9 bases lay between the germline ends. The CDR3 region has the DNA TGTGCCAGCAGCGTCCCCGGTCAGCCCCAGCATTTT. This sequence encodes CASSVPGQPQHF.

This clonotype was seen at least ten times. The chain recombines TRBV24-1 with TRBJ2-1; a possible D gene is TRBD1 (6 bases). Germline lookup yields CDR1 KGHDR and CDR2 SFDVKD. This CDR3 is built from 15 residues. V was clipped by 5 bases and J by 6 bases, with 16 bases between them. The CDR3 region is CATSGGGQTPNEQFF. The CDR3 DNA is TGTGCCACCAGTGGAGGGGGACAAACTCCCAATGAGCAGTTCTTC.

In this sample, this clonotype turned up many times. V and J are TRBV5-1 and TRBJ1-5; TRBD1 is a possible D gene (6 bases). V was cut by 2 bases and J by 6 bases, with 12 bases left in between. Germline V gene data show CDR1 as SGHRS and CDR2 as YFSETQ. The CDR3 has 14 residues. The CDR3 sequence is CASSFGGGSQPQHF. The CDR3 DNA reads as TGCGCCAGCAGCTTTGGCGGGGGCAGTCAGCCCCAGCATTTT.

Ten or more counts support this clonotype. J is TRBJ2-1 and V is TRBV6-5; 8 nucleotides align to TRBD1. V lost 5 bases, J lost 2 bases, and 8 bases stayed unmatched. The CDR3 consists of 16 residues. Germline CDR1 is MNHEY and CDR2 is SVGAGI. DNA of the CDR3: TGTGCCAGCAGTCGGACAGACAGGGGTACCTACAATGAGCAGTTCTTC. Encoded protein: CASSRTDRGTYNEQFF.

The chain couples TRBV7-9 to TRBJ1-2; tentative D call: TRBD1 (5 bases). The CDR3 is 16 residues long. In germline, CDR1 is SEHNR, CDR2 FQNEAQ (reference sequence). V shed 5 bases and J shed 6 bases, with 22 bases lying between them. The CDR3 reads CASSTSGGDFIDGYTF. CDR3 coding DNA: TGTGCCAGCAGCACCAGCGGAGGGGACTTCATCGATGGCTACACCTTC.

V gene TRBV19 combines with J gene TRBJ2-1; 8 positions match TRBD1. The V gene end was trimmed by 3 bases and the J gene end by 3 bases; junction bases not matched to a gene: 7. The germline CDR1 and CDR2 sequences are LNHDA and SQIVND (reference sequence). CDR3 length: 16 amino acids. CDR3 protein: CASSISGGRIYNEQFF. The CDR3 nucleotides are TGTGCCAGTAGTATTTCAGGGGGCCGAATCTACAATGAGCAGTTCTTC.

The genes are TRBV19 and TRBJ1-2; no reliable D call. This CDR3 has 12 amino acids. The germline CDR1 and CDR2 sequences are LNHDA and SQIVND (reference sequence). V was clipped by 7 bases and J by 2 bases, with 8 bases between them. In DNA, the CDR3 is TGTGCCAGTATTGCCCGGAACTATGGCTACACCTTC. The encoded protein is CASIARNYGYTF. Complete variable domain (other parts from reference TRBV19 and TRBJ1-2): DGGITQSPKYLFRKEGQNVTLSCEQNLNHDAMYWYRQDPGQGLRLIYYSQIVNDFQKGDIAEGYSVSREKKESFPLTVTSAQKNPTAFYLCASIARNYGYTFGSGTRLTVV.